This is a list of T cell receptor beta chains from one sample in a study of blood T cell repertoires in COVID-19. Profiled with immunoSEQ multiplex PCR; TCRdb holds only in-frame clones, not every one. The sample holds 300,000 or so clones, over 80% seen once. The sample was peripheral blood. These receptors all stem from a woman in her thirties or forties with acute or convalescent COVID-19. CDR3s include the opening cysteine and the closing phenylalanine or tryptophan. A D gene is named only where the DNA matches it firmly. A row's size may be missing; if present it is once, few, many or a size class.

. TRBJ1-2 TRBV19 TRBD1 CASSTTGANYGYTF TGTGCCAGTAGTACGACAGGGGCCAACTATGGCTACACCTTC
few TRBJ2-2 TRBV18 TRBD1 CASSKPPRGQGIGHGELFF TGTGCCAGCTCAAAACCCCCCCGAGGACAGGGGATTGGGCACGGGGAGCTGTTTTTT
. TRBJ1-5 TRBV4-1 . CASSYGQTNQPQHF TGCGCCAGCAGCTATGGACAAACTAATCAGCCCCAGCATTTT
. TRBJ1-1 TRBV30 TRBD1 CAWTRQGGNTEAFF TGTGCCTGGACCCGACAGGGGGGGAACACTGAAGCTTTCTTT
. TRBJ1-6 TRBV24-1 TRBD1 CATSAGGNSPLHF TGTGCCACCAGTGCAGGGGGGAATTCACCCCTCCACTTT
many TRBJ1-6 TRBV2 TRBD1 CASSDRVNSPLHF TGTGCCAGCAGCGACAGGGTTAATTCACCCCTCCACTTT
. TRBJ1-2 TRBV3-1/TRBV3-2 . CASSQVGGGEGYTF TGTGCCAGCAGCCAAGTTGGGGGAGGGGAAGGCTACACCTTC
. TRBJ1-1 TRBV24-1 . CATSDPQRGSEAFF TGTGCCACCAGTGATCCCCAGCGGGGGTCTGAAGCTTTCTTT
. TRBJ2-1 TRBV7-9 TRBD2 CASSRLAGVGNEQFF TGTGCCAGCAGCCGACTAGCGGGGGTTGGCAATGAGCAGTTCTTC
. TRBJ2-1 TRBV11-2 . CASSLGRGSYNEQFF TGTGCCAGCAGCTTGGGCCGGGGTTCTTACAATGAGCAGTTCTTC
. TRBJ1-4 TRBV15 TRBD1 CATSRDRGLNEKLFF TGTGCCACCAGCAGGGACAGGGGGCTTAATGAAAAACTGTTTTTT
. TRBJ1-1 TRBV19 . CASSIDPDTEAFF TGTGCCAGTAGTATAGACCCGGACACTGAAGCTTTCTTT
. TRBJ1-2 TRBV11-2 . CASSMPLQGYYGYTF TGTGCCAGCAGCATGCCCCTACAGGGTTACTATGGCTACACCTTC
. TRBJ2-3 TRBV4-1 TRBD2 CASSRSRLAGVTDTQYF TGCGCCAGCAGCCGTTCGCGACTAGCGGGGGTCACAGATACGCAGTATTTT
. TRBJ2-2 TRBV20-1 . CSASRDTQNTGELFF TGCAGTGCTAGTCGGGATACCCAAAACACCGGGGAGCTGTTTTTT
. TRBJ1-1 TRBV3-1/TRBV3-2 TRBD1 CASSQDIRGAEAFF TGTGCCAGCAGCCAAGATATCAGGGGGGCTGAAGCTTTCTTT
. TRBJ2-3 TRBV24-1 . CATSDPNTDTQYF TGTGCCACCAGTGATCCTAACACAGATACGCAGTATTTT
once TRBJ1-1 TRBV5-1 . CASSLADGTIEAFF TGCGCCAGCAGCTTGGCCGATGGGACAATTGAAGCTTTCTTT
few TRBJ1-1 TRBV19 TRBD1 CASWRTGVAEAFF TGTGCCAGTTGGAGGACAGGGGTGGCTGAAGCTTTCTTT
once TRBJ1-3 TRBV10-3 . CAISEGQSSGNTIYF TGTGCCATCAGTGAGGGACAGTCCTCTGGAAACACCATATATTTT
. TRBJ2-4 TRBV3-1/TRBV3-2 . CASSLKAAVSRAKNIQYF TGTGCCAGCAGCCTTAAAGCGGCGGTTTCCCGAGCCAAAAACATTCAGTACTTC
. TRBJ2-1 TRBV6-5 . CASSKSGSYNEQFF TGTGCCAGCAGTAAGTCGGGCTCCTACAATGAGCAGTTCTTC
once TRBJ2-5 TRBV9 . CASSGGGAYQETQYF TGTGCCAGCAGCGGAGGGGGAGCGTACCAAGAGACCCAGTACTTC
few TRBJ1-1 TRBV5-1 . CASSLTGLNTEAFF TGCGCCAGCAGCTTGACAGGGCTTAACACTGAAGCTTTCTTT
. TRBJ2-3 TRBV7-8 TRBD1 CASSLLGQGIDTQYF TGTGCCAGCAGCTTACTGGGACAGGGGATAGATACGCAGTATTTT
. TRBJ2-4 TRBV14 . CASSQLTGIQYF TGTGCCAGCAGCCAGCTTACAGGAATTCAGTACTTC
. TRBJ1-1 TRBV21-1 . CASSKMSTEAFF TGTGCCAGCAGCAAAATGAGTACTGAAGCTTTCTTT
. TRBJ2-1 TRBV9 . CASSVVGESSYNEQFF TGTGCCAGCAGCGTAGTTGGGGAGAGCTCCTACAATGAGCAGTTCTTC
. TRBJ1-3 TRBV19 . CASSIEPLYSGNTIYF TGTGCCAGTAGTATCGAGCCTTTGTATTCCGGAAACACCATATATTTT
once TRBJ2-1 TRBV11-2 . CASSLSGLVPYNEQFF TGTGCCAGCAGCCTCTCGGGACTCGTCCCCTACAATGAGCAGTTCTTC
. TRBJ2-4 TRBV6-5 . CASSRTSAKNIQYF TGTGCCAGTAGTCGGACATCGGCCAAAAACATTCAGTACTTC
. TRBJ1-1 TRBV5-4 TRBD1 CASSLKTGVNTEAFF TGTGCCAGCAGCTTAAAGACAGGGGTGAACACTGAAGCTTTCTTT
. TRBJ2-2 TRBV12-5 . CASGLPGFLGELFF TGTGCTAGTGGCCTCCCAGGCTTCCTCGGGGAGCTGTTTTTT
. TRBJ1-3 TRBV30 . CAWSVRAGSGNTIYF TGTGCCTGGAGTGTACGAGCGGGATCTGGAAACACCATATATTTT
. TRBJ1-2 TRBV5-1 . CASSPGGGEGYTF TGCGCCAGCAGCCCTGGGGGGGGCGAAGGCTACACCTTC
few TRBJ1-4 TRBV24-1 . CATSDPRDLAEKLFF TGTGCCACCAGTGATCCCCGGGACTTGGCTGAAAAACTGTTTTTT
. TRBJ2-3 TRBV5-5 . CASSLTLTSGVTDTQYF TGTGCCAGCAGCCTGACACTGACTTCGGGGGTCACAGATACGCAGTATTTT
. TRBJ1-2 TRBV11-2 TRBD1 CASRLGQGDVNYGYTF TGTGCCAGCAGACTTGGACAGGGGGATGTAAACTATGGCTACACCTTC
. TRBJ2-3 TRBV9 . CASSPNRGGAGTDTQYF TGTGCCAGCAGCCCGAACAGGGGGGGGGCAGGCACAGATACGCAGTATTTT
. TRBJ1-5 TRBV4-1 TRBD1 CASSQGTGGVNNQPQHF TGCGCCAGCAGCCAAGGGACAGGGGGGGTTAACAATCAGCCCCAGCATTTT
once TRBJ1-1 TRBV11-2 . CASSPQSTANTEAFF TGCGCCAGCAGCCCTCAATCGACAGCGAACACTGAAGCTTTCTTT
. TRBJ1-2 TRBV4-1 TRBD1 CASSQVMDRESYTF TGCGCCAGCAGCCAAGTGATGGACAGGGAGAGCTACACCTTC
. TRBJ1-3 TRBV30 TRBD1 CAWADTGQGNTIYF TGTGCCTGGGCTGACACGGGACAGGGAAACACCATATATTTT
. TRBJ1-5 TRBV9 TRBD1 CASSRGQAYNQPQHF TGTGCCAGCAGCAGGGGACAGGCTTACAATCAGCCCCAGCATTTT
once TRBJ2-1 TRBV9 TRBD2 CASSAERGAYDEQFF TGTGCCAGCAGCGCCGAGCGGGGGGCCTACGATGAGCAGTTCTTC
. TRBJ2-1 TRBV6-6 . CASRSRGLNEQFF TGTGCCAGCAGAAGCCGGGGTCTAAATGAGCAGTTCTTC
. TRBJ1-5 TRBV4-1 . CASSPDRYSNQPQHF TGCGCCAGCAGTCCCGACAGATATAGCAATCAGCCCCAGCATTTT
. TRBJ2-5 TRBV4-1 TRBD1 CASSQGPDRVTETQYF TGCGCCAGCAGCCAAGGCCCGGACAGGGTAACAGAGACCCAGTACTTC
. TRBJ1-3 TRBV10-2 TRBD1 CASSGTGTSGNTIYF TGCGCCAGCAGTGGGACAGGGACCTCTGGAAACACCATATATTTT